This is a list of T cell receptor beta chains from one sample in a study of control samples from healthy donors and cancer patients. Data came from immunoSEQ multiplex PCR; TCRdb stores just in-frame clones and leaves some out. The data contain 100,000 to 150,000 clones, just under 90% of them singletons. Sequencing was performed on PBMCs. The origin of the receptors is a man aged 50 to 59 with head and neck cancer. Both conserved end residues are part of each CDR3. Fields, in order: D gene, clone size, J gene, V gene, CDR3 DNA, CDR3 protein. D genes are given only for firm matches. Where a row states a size, it is once, few, many or the class of an expanded clone; other rows omit it.

TRBD1	NA	TRBJ2-5	TRBV24-1	TGTGCCACCAGTGACCAACAGGGGATGGGGGAGACCCAGTACTTC	CATSDQQGMGETQYF
NA	NA	TRBJ1-4	TRBV9	TGTGCCAGCAGCGCCTCACGGGGGTTTGCAACTAATGAAAAACTGTTTTTT	CASSASRGFATNEKLFF
NA	NA	TRBJ2-7	TRBV7-2	TGTGCCAGCAGCAAGTGGAACTGGGGCTCCTACGAGCAGTACTTC	CASSKWNWGSYEQYF
TRBD1	NA	TRBJ2-7	TRBV13	TGTGCCAGCAGCTTCCGGGACAGGGGTATGAGGCAGTACTTC	CASSFRDRGMRQYF
NA	NA	TRBJ1-4	TRBV5-4	TGTGCCAGCAGCTCCGGGACCGCAACTAATGAAAAACTGTTTTTT	CASSSGTATNEKLFF
NA	NA	TRBJ1-5	TRBV11-2	TGTGCCAGCAGCCGCACGGGGGTTGGGCCCCAGCATTTT	CASSRTGVGPQHF
NA	NA	TRBJ2-3	TRBV6-5	TGTGCCAGCACACTTCTAGCTGGGGGCACAGATACGCAGTATTTT	CASTLLAGGTDTQYF
NA	NA	TRBJ2-5	TRBV13	TGTGCCAGCAGCTTAGTAGAGACCCAGTACTTC	CASSLVETQYF
NA	once	TRBJ1-6	TRBV6-4	TGTGCCAGCAACCAACGAGGCTCCTATAATTCACCCCTCCACTTT	CASNQRGSYNSPLHF
TRBD1	NA	TRBJ2-2	TRBV7-3	TGTGCCAGCAGCACAGGGGGTTCCGGGGAGCTGTTTTTT	CASSTGGSGELFF
NA	once	TRBJ1-3	TRBV6-5	TGTGCCAGCAGTTACTCCGGATCAGGGATTGGAAACACCATATATTTT	CASSYSGSGIGNTIYF
NA	NA	TRBJ2-5	TRBV27	TGTGCCAGCAGTCCCCGAGTAAGCGTCGACTTAATTGGGGAGACCCAGTACTTC	CASSPRVSVDLIGETQYF
NA	NA	TRBJ1-2	TRBV27	TGTGCCAGCACTCCTTGGAGTGGGGACTATGGCTACACCTTC	CASTPWSGDYGYTF
NA	NA	TRBJ1-5	TRBV18	TGTGCCAGCTCTGGGGGGAATGGTCAGCCCCAGCATTTT	CASSGGNGQPQHF
NA	NA	TRBJ1-1	TRBV28	TGTGCCAGCAGTCCCCTTTTAGGAGGGATCAACACTGAAGCTTTCTTT	CASSPLLGGINTEAFF
TRBD1	NA	TRBJ1-1	TRBV30	TGTGCCTGGACCAGGGGGCCGTCGGAGGCTTTCTTT	CAWTRGPSEAFF
NA	NA	TRBJ2-3	TRBV30	TGTGCCTTTACGGGGATCACAGATACGCAGTATTTT	CAFTGITDTQYF
NA	NA	TRBJ1-1	TRBV7-2	TGTGCCAGCAGCCCCCCGCAGGGGAGCGCTGAAGCTTTCTTT	CASSPPQGSAEAFF
TRBD1	NA	TRBJ1-1	TRBV25-1	TGTGCCAGCAGTGGCCAAGGGACAGCGAACACTGAAGCTTTCTTT	CASSGQGTANTEAFF
NA	NA	TRBJ1-4	TRBV2	TGTGCCAGCAGCGCCCTTGGTATGAGTTATGAAAAACTGTTTTTT	CASSALGMSYEKLFF
TRBD1	NA	TRBJ2-7	TRBV10-3	TGTGCCATCAGTGAGCCCGGGACAGCTAGCTCCTACGAGCAGTACTTC	CAISEPGTASSYEQYF
NA	NA	TRBJ1-1	TRBV12-3/TRBV12-4	TGTGCCAGCAGTTTGGGCCCGAACACTGAAGCTTTCTTT	CASSLGPNTEAFF
TRBD2	NA	TRBJ2-1	TRBV11-1	TGTGCCAGCAGCTTAGCCGGGACTAGCCTCAATGAGCAGTTCTTC	CASSLAGTSLNEQFF
NA	NA	TRBJ2-2	TRBV28	TGTGCCAGCCAACAGGGAAAGGGCGCCGGGGAGCTGTTTTTT	CASQQGKGAGELFF
NA	few	TRBJ1-1	TRBV10-1	TGCGCCAGCAGTGGGGACATAAACACTGAAGCTTTCTTT	CASSGDINTEAFF
TRBD1	NA	TRBJ2-7	TRBV2	TGTGCCAGCAAAGACAGGGGGGCCTACGAGCAGTACTTC	CASKDRGAYEQYF
NA	NA	TRBJ1-5	TRBV7-9	TGTGCCAGCAGCTTAACGGCGGCTCAGCCCCAGCATTTT	CASSLTAAQPQHF
TRBD1	once	TRBJ1-1	TRBV19	TGTGCCAGTAGTGCCGATACAGGGGCATGGACTGAAGCTTTCTTT	CASSADTGAWTEAFF
NA	NA	TRBJ2-7	TRBV2	TGTGCCAGCAGTGAAGGGTTAGCTTCCTACGAGCAGTACTTC	CASSEGLASYEQYF
TRBD2	NA	TRBJ2-3	TRBV9	TGTGCCAGCAGCCCCCAGACTAGCGGGGGAGATACGCAGTATTTT	CASSPQTSGGDTQYF
NA	few	TRBJ2-1	TRBV11-2	TGTGCCAGCAGCTTTTCCACCAGCAATGAGCAGTTCTTC	CASSFSTSNEQFF
TRBD2	NA	TRBJ2-1	TRBV7-2	TGTGCCAGCAGCTTAGTCAGCGGGAGCAGTAATGAGCAGTTCTTC	CASSLVSGSSNEQFF
NA	NA	TRBJ1-1	TRBV7-9	TGTGCCAGCAGCTTAAAACAGCTGAACACTGAAGCTTTCTTT	CASSLKQLNTEAFF
NA	once	TRBJ1-1	TRBV29-1	TGCAGCACCGTGGACAGAAATATGAACACTGAAGCTTTCTTT	CSTVDRNMNTEAFF
NA	NA	TRBJ2-2	TRBV6-5	TGTGCCAGCAGTTATAAGGGAACCGGGGAGCTGTTTTTT	CASSYKGTGELFF
TRBD1	NA	TRBJ2-5	TRBV29-1	TGCAGCGTTTACGGACAGGTCCAAGAGACCCAGTACTTC	CSVYGQVQETQYF
NA	NA	TRBJ1-1	TRBV7-9	TGTGCCAGCAGCTTATGGCCAGGGGAAAAAGAGTACACTGAAGCTTTCTTT	CASSLWPGEKEYTEAFF
NA	NA	TRBJ1-2	TRBV7-9	TGTGCCAGCCTAATCAACAGCGAACCCGCTGGCTACACCTTC	CASLINSEPAGYTF
TRBD2	once	TRBJ2-3	TRBV18	TGTGCCAGCTCACCGTTATCACTAGCGGGAGCTAGCACAGATACGCAGTATTTT	CASSPLSLAGASTDTQYF
TRBD1	medium-sized	TRBJ2-2	TRBV11-2	TGTGCCAGCAGCTTCGACAGGGCCACCGGGGAGCTGTTTTTT	CASSFDRATGELFF
NA	NA	TRBJ2-7	TRBV6-5	TGTGCCAGCACGGGGGCCTACGAGCAGTACTTC	CASTGAYEQYF
NA	NA	TRBJ2-5	TRBV28	TGTGCCAGCACCTTAGGGCAGATAGAGACCCAGTACTTC	CASTLGQIETQYF
NA	NA	TRBJ1-5	TRBV5-5	TGTGCCAGCAGCTTGGAGGGGTTTGCAGCTAATAGCAATCAGCCCCAGCATTTT	CASSLEGFAANSNQPQHF
TRBD2	NA	TRBJ2-2	TRBV11-2	TGTGCCAGCAGCCCAACTAGCGGGGGGGCCTTGATCACCGGGGAGCTGTTTTTT	CASSPTSGGALITGELFF
NA	NA	TRBJ1-6	TRBV4-1	TGCGCCAGCAGCCAAGGAAGCCCCGATGCACTAAATTCACCCCTCCACTTT	CASSQGSPDALNSPLHF
NA	NA	TRBJ1-3	TRBV11-2	TGTGCCAGCAGCCCAGTAGGGGGGAGGCTTGCGGGAAACACCATATATTTT	CASSPVGGRLAGNTIYF
TRBD1	NA	TRBJ1-1	TRBV6-5	TGTGCCAGCAGCGCCAGGCCGACAGGGGGCACTGAAGCTTTCTTT	CASSARPTGGTEAFF
NA	NA	TRBJ2-2	TRBV6-6	TGTGCCAGCAGTTCTTCAGCGGACACCGGGGAGCTGTTTTTT	CASSSSADTGELFF
TRBD1	once	TRBJ2-2	TRBV10-3	TGTGCCATCAGGGGGACAGGGGGGGCCGGGGAGCTGTTTTTT	CAIRGTGGAGELFF
NA	few	TRBJ2-7	TRBV6-5	TGTGCCAGCAGTTACTCGACCGGTTACGAGCAGTACTTC	CASSYSTGYEQYF
NA	NA	TRBJ2-7	TRBV10-1	TGCGCCAGCAGTGAGTCGAGTACCGAGCAGTACTTC	CASSESSTEQYF
NA	NA	TRBJ1-1	TRBV9	TGTGCCAGCAGCGCCCAGACCGAAGCTTTCTTT	CASSAQTEAFF
NA	NA	TRBJ2-2	TRBV7-9	TGTGCCAGTACTTGGGACGGGAGAGACTACACCGGGGAGCTGTTTTTT	CASTWDGRDYTGELFF
NA	NA	TRBJ1-6	TRBV6-5	TGTGCCAGCAGTTACTCTGGACGGAGTAATTCACCCCTCCACTTT	CASSYSGRSNSPLHF
TRBD1	NA	TRBJ1-5	TRBV6-2/TRBV6-3	TGTGCCAGCAGTAGGACAGGTATTAGCAATCAGCCCCAGCATTTT	CASSRTGISNQPQHF
NA	NA	TRBJ2-7	TRBV5-6	TGTGCCAGCAGCCGCGGACCGGGGAGGAACGAGCAGTACTTC	CASSRGPGRNEQYF